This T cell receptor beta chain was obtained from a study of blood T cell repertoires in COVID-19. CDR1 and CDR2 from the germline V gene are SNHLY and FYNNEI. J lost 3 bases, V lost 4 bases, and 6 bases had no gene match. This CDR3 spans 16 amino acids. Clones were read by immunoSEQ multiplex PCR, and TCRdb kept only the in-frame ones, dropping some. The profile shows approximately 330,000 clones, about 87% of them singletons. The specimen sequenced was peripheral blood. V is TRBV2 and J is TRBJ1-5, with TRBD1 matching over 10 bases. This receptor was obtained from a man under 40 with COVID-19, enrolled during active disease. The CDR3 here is CASSGWTGGDNQPQHF. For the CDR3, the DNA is TGTGCCAGCAGTGGGTGGACAGGGGGTGACAATCAGCCCCAGCATTTT. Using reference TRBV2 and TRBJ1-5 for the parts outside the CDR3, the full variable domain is EPEVTQTPSHQVTQMGQEVILRCVPISNHLYFYWYRQILGQKVEFLVSFYNNEISEKSEIFDDQFSVERPDGSNFTLKIRSTKLEDSAMYFCASSGWTGGDNQPQHFGDGTRLSIL.